The clone carrying this TCR beta chain was seen ten or more times. This sample is drawn from a study of CDR3 diversity in severe acne. V was cut by 0 bases and J by 5 bases, with 13 bases left in between. This CDR3 is built from 14 residues. The V gene's germline CDR1 is DFQATT and CDR2 SNEGSKA (reference sequence). TCRdb reanalysed the PCR reads using MiXCR and keeps one entry per CDR3 protein. The sample holds roughly 79,000 distinct CDR3 sequences, about half seen once. The sequenced sample consisted of blood. V usage is TRBV20-1 and J usage is TRBJ1-1, with a weak D call TRBD1 (5 bases). The sequence was obtained from a male donor with severe acne vulgaris. This CDR3 reads CSARDRGGGTEAFF. In nucleotides, the CDR3 is TGCAGTGCTAGAGATCGGGGGGGGGGAACTGAAGCTTTCTTT.